This entry describes one T cell receptor beta chain. Its antigen is undetermined. The data were taken from a study of cytomegalovirus exposure and HLA in healthy donors. Across the study: Among the roughly 400 genotyped donors, 65% to 90% were placed in the Caucasian-associated ancestry cluster.

The CDR3 has 16 amino acids. Germline loops: CDR1 WNHNN, CDR2 SYGVQD (reference sequence). Trimming took 3 bases from V and 5 from J; bases not matched to a gene: 5. The PCR contained 60 Vbeta and 13 Jbeta primers. Sequenced by immunoSEQ multiplex PCR; TCRdb stores in-frame clones only, minus some. Among approximately 52,000 clones listed, approximately 71% were seen once. Broader study findings: It has been reported that TCR beta sequences accurately predicted the HLA-A and HLA-B alleles of most subjects.

The sample was PBMCs. The receptor comes from a man in his forties or fifties in good health and CMV-seropositive. The chain recombines TRBV10-1 with TRBJ2-5; 14 bases agree with TRBD2. The CDR3 nucleotides are TGCGCCAGCAGTGATGGAGGGACTAGCGGGGGCGAGACCCAGTACTTC. It translates to CASSDGGTSGGETQYF.